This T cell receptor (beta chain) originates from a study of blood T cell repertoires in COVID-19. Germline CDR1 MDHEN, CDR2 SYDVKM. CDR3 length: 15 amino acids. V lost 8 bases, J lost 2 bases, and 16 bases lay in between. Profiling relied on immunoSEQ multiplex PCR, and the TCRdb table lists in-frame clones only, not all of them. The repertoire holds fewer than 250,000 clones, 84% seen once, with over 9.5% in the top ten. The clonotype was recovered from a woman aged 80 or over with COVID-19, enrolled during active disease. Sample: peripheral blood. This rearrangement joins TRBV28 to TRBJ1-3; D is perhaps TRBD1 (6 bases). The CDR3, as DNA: TGTGCCAGCGGATCCGACAGGCTTACTGGAAACACCATATATTTT. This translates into CASGSDRLTGNTIYF.